These 7 T cell receptor beta chains share one sample of origin, sequenced in a study of T cell changes during pregnancy in multiple sclerosis. Assay used: immunoSEQ multiplex PCR; TCRdb lists only in-frame clones, some missing. Among some 87,000 clones listed, more than 80% were seen once. The sample in question was CD4+ T cells from peripheral blood mononuclear cells, obtained before pregnancy. These receptors all stem from a female donor with multiple sclerosis, enrolled in a pregnancy study.

As to this clone: Mismatch with germline at one junction end may stem from a read error. The rearrangement uses TRBV7-3 and TRBJ1-4; D is unclear. The CDR3 spans 16 residues. Germline CDR1 is SGHTA and CDR2 is FQGTGA. The CDR3 sequence is CASSVTPLRRAEKLFF. The CDR3 nucleotides are TGTGCCAGCAGCGTAACCCCATTAAGGCGGGCTGAAAAACTGTTTTTT.

V usage is TRBV19 and J usage is TRBJ2-3; possible D gene TRBD2, 5 bases. V was shortened by 6 bases and J by 2 bases, with 9 bases between the two germline ends. The CDR3 loop spans 13 amino acids. The germline gives CDR1 LNHDA, CDR2 SQIVND (reference sequence). CDR3 residues: CASRASYTDTQYF. CDR3 sequence (DNA): TGTGCCAGTAGGGCTAGCTACACAGATACGCAGTATTTT.

This chain connects TRBV6-1 to TRBJ1-1; possible D gene TRBD1, 5 bases. V lost 0 bases to trimming and J lost 5 bases, with 19 bases between them. The CDR3 loop spans 17 amino acids. The germline V gene has CDR1 MNHNS and CDR2 SASEGT. The DNA for the CDR3 is TGTGCCAGCAGTGAAGCGATAAGGGGCATTGCGGGGACTGAAGCTTTCTTT. It translates to CASSEAIRGIAGTEAFF.

The chain couples TRBV18 to TRBJ2-3, with 11 bases identical to TRBD2. CDR3 size: 21 residues. Germline values: CDR1 KGHSH, CDR2 LQKENI. The V segment lost 2 bases and the J segment 0 bases; nucleotides outside the gene matches: 16. CDR3 nucleotides: TGTGCCAGCTCACCAGAGAAGGGACTAGCGGAGAAAGGATCTAGCACAGATACGCAGTATTTT. It is translated as CASSPEKGLAEKGSSTDTQYF.

This sequence joins TRBV7-9 and TRBJ1-1, with a tentative D call TRBD1 (6 bases). CDR3 length: 14 amino acids. Per the germline V gene, CDR1 is SEHNR and CDR2 is FQNEAQ (reference sequence). Trimming stripped 2 bases from V and 5 bases from J, with 12 bases between. The CDR3: CASSLRQVDTEAFF. DNA of the CDR3: TGTGCCAGCAGCTTACGACAGGTCGATACTGAAGCTTTCTTT.

V and J are TRBV27 and TRBJ2-2, with a possible D match to TRBD1 (5 bases). V gave up 2 bases and J gave up 4 bases, with 11 bases separating them. The CDR3 extends over 15 amino acids. Germline V CDR1 and CDR2: MNHEY, SMNVEV (reference sequence). The CDR3 region is CASSLAGAPTGELFF. The CDR3 DNA reads TGTGCCAGCAGTTTAGCTGGGGCCCCCACCGGGGAGCTGTTTTTT.

V and J are TRBV7-8 and TRBJ1-2; TRBD1 matches at 12 bases. CDR3 length equals 15 residues. V was pared by 5 bases and J by 7 bases, with 8 bases of the junction left unmatched. CDR1 is SGHVS, CDR2 FQNEAQ, per germline. The CDR3 DNA reads as TGTGCCAGCAGCGCAGGGACAGGGGGCAGAGGTGGCTACACCTTC. Translating it yields CASSAGTGGRGGYTF.